This TCR beta chain was captured by sequencing in a study of early T cells in non-severe SARS-CoV-2 infection. In TCRdb, the 5' RACE reads were re-called with MiXCR into one record per CDR3 protein. The sample holds 25,000 to 40,000 distinct CDR3 sequences; roughly 5.2% are singletons and the top ten take about 20%. This clonotype has at least ten counts. The length of the CDR3 is 20 residues. Germline V gene data show CDR1 as WNHNN and CDR2 as SYGVQD (reference sequence). V lost 4 bases to trimming and J lost 2 bases; unmatched junction nucleotides: 19. This clonotype was obtained from an adult who was a healthcare worker with PCR-confirmed SARS-CoV-2 infection or an uninfected control (not recorded which). The sample was whole blood. The chain combines TRBV10-1 with TRBJ2-5, with 10 bases lining up with TRBD2. The CDR3 DNA sequence: TGCGCCAGCAGTGTGGCTAGCGGGGGTCAGAATCCGGCAAATCAAGAGACCCAGTACTTC. Its protein product is CASSVASGGQNPANQETQYF.